The 30 T cell receptor beta chains presented below share a single source sample, sequenced in a study of cytomegalovirus exposure and HLA in healthy donors (dated by TCRdb to about 2017). Library generation was performed with the immunoSEQ multiplex PCR assay. The multiplex PCR relied on a mix of 60 forward primers for TCR Vbeta segments and 13 reverse primers for TCR Jbeta segments. Not all clones reach the TCRdb copy of this immuneACCESS table, which keeps in-frame sequences only. Checked studies attribute under half of the gap to unresolved V genes and leave the rest unexplained. For this sample the table gives roughly 240,000 clones, of which approximately 84% were detected only once. About 0.22% of the sample is held by the ten biggest clonotypes. Sequenced material: PBMCs. The source is a girl aged 2-15 years in good health and CMV-seronegative.

The chain joins TRBV7-9 to TRBJ1-1; 7 nucleotides match TRBD1. CDR3 size: 16 residues. The V gene end was trimmed by 5 bases and the J gene end by 1 base; junction bases not matched to a gene: 10. From germline, CDR1 is SEHNR and CDR2 FQNEAQ (reference sequence). Written as DNA, the CDR3 is TGTGCCAGCAGCCCCGAAACAGGGGACGGGAACACTGAAGCTTTCTTT. Its translation is CASSPETGDGNTEAFF.

About this clone itself: The junction departs from germline at one end; a sequencing error may be responsible. This rearrangement joins TRBV9 to TRBJ1-2; D not certain. Germline lookup yields CDR1 SGDLS and CDR2 YYNGEE. This CDR3 spans 10 amino acids. The CDR3 region is CASSVTAVAF. The DNA of the CDR3 is TGTGCCAGCAGCGTAACAGCCGTGGCCTTC.

The J gene is TRBJ2-3, the V gene TRBV11-2; 10 bases agree with TRBD1. The germline V gene encodes CDR1 SGHAT and CDR2 FQNNGV. The CDR3 is 17 residues long. Trimming removed 1 base from V and 9 bases from J; junction bases left unmatched: 13. The CDR3 loop is CASSLVLGRQGAYTQYF. Written as DNA, the CDR3 is TGTGCCAGCAGCTTAGTCTTAGGGAGACAGGGGGCGTACACGCAGTATTTT. The variable domain in full, completed from reference TRBV11-2 and TRBJ2-3, reads EAGVAQSPRYKIIEKRQSVAFWCNPISGHATLYWYQQILGQGPKLLIQFQNNGVVDDSQLPKDRFSAERLKGVDSTLKIQPAKLEDSAVYLCASSLVLGRQGAYTQYFGPGTRLTVL.

The chain links TRBV6-1 to TRBJ2-3, with 13 bases identical to TRBD2. Germline assignment: CDR1 MNHNS and CDR2 SASEGT. V dropped 4 bases and J dropped 3; count of bases not matched to a gene: 13. The CDR3 consists of 19 residues. CDR3 nucleotide sequence: TGTGCCAGCAGTGGTACTAGCGGGGGGGCCGGATGGTGGACAGATACGCAGTATTTT. This gives the protein CASSGTSGGAGWWTDTQYF.

J is TRBJ2-2 and V is TRBV7-9; tentatively, D is TRBD2 (6 bases). Trimming left V 7 bases short and J 0 bases short, with 15 bases between. The CDR3 runs to 16 residues. Per germline, CDR1 SEHNR and CDR2 FQNEAQ (reference sequence). DNA of the CDR3: TGTGCCAGCACCGGCGGGAAAAACCCGAACACCGGGGAGCTGTTTTTT. Translation: CASTGGKNPNTGELFF.

This chain uses TRBV6-5 with TRBJ2-5; D might be TRBD2 (6 bases). Germline CDR1 reads MNHEY; CDR2 reads SVGAGI. The CDR3 is made up of 14 amino acids. The V end lost 6 bases, the J end lost 5 bases, and 16 bases lay between the germline ends. CDR3 region: CASSQRGMRETQYF. DNA for the CDR3: TGTGCCAGCAGCCAACGGGGGATGCGGGAGACCCAGTACTTC.

The V and J genes are TRBV5-1 and TRBJ1-6; D possibly corresponds to TRBD1 (6 bases). Trimming left V 4 bases short and J 0 bases short, with 29 bases between. Per germline, CDR1 SGHRS and CDR2 YFSETQ. There are 22 residues in the CDR3. CDR3 sequence reads: CASSPQGTGQRRGSSYNSPLHF. DNA of the CDR3: TGCGCCAGCAGCCCCCAGGGAACTGGCCAAAGAAGGGGGAGCTCCTATAATTCACCCCTCCACTTT.

The chain couples TRBV7-8 to TRBJ2-3, with D maybe TRBD2 (5 bases). Germline CDR1 reads SGHVS; CDR2 reads FQNEAQ. The ends were cut back, 0 bases at V and 2 bases at J, with 6 bases in the middle. The CDR3 is 14 amino acids. CDR3 in amino acids: CASSLAGATDTQYF. CDR3 in DNA: TGTGCCAGCAGCTTAGCGGGAGCCACAGATACGCAGTATTTT.

The V gene is TRBV6-5, the J gene TRBJ1-2, with a possible D match to TRBD1 (5 bases). The V and J ends lost 6 bases and 1 base respectively, with 9 bases between them. Germline values: CDR1 MNHEY, CDR2 SVGAGI. The CDR3 totals 13 residues. The CDR3 reads CASRDRNNYGYTF. The DNA for the CDR3 is TGTGCCAGCAGAGACAGAAATAACTATGGCTACACCTTC.

The chain couples TRBV6-1 to TRBJ2-7; D perhaps matches TRBD2 (6 bases). From germline, CDR1 is MNHNS and CDR2 SASEGT. Trimming shortened V by 5 bases and J by 3 bases, and 11 bases separated the two germline ends. This CDR3 has 13 residues. CDR3: CASSSTGVYEQYF. The DNA of the CDR3 is TGTGCCAGCAGTTCCACGGGGGTCTACGAGCAGTACTTC.

The chain recombines TRBV7-2 with TRBJ2-3; D ambiguous. The V end lost 0 bases, the J end lost 5 bases, and 3 bases lay between the germline ends. This CDR3 has 12 residues. Germline assignment: CDR1 SGHTA and CDR2 FQGNSA. The CDR3 sequence is CASSLARDTQYF. CDR3 nucleotides: TGTGCCAGCAGCTTAGCTAGAGATACGCAGTATTTT.

V gene TRBV2 combines with J gene TRBJ2-6; D is undetermined. Germline assignment: CDR1 SNHLY and CDR2 FYNNEI. The CDR3 length is 14 residues. The V and J ends lost 7 bases and 4 bases respectively, with 11 bases between them. CDR3 coding DNA: TGTGCCAGCACCTTTATGGCCGGGGCCAACGTCCTGACTTTC. Translated: CASTFMAGANVLTF.

The chain joins TRBV7-3 to TRBJ2-3; 8 nucleotides align to TRBD2. V gave up 3 bases and J gave up 4 bases; unmatched junction bases: 6. CDR1 and CDR2 from the germline V gene are SGHTA and FQGTGA. This CDR3 is 15 amino acids long. CDR3 in amino acids: CASSFGGGPSDTQYF. The CDR3 nucleotides are TGTGCCAGCAGCTTCGGGGGGGGGCCCTCAGATACGCAGTATTTT.

The V gene is TRBV7-8, the J gene TRBJ2-1, with D possibly TRBD2 on 5 matching bases. Germline CDR1 and CDR2: SGHVS and FQNEAQ. The CDR3 spans 15 residues. The V and J ends lost 1 base and 7 bases respectively, with 14 bases between them. The CDR3 sequence is CASSLDAAGQNEQFF. Written as DNA, the CDR3 is TGTGCCAGCAGCTTAGATGCTGCGGGTCAGAATGAGCAGTTCTTC.

This chain uses TRBV15 with TRBJ1-1, with D perhaps matching TRBD1 (5 bases). Trimming shortened V by 1 base and J by 6 bases, and 24 bases separated the two germline ends. Germline V gene sequence: CDR1 LNHNV, CDR2 YYDKDF (reference sequence). The CDR3 is 18 amino acids. CDR3 sequence (DNA): TGTGCCACCAGCAGAGCAAAATTGGCAGGGCATCAGGGATCTGAAGCTTTCTTT. As protein: CATSRAKLAGHQGSEAFF. Full variable domain (outside the CDR3, taken from reference TRBV15 and TRBJ1-1): DAMVIQNPRYQVTQFGKPVTLSCSQTLNHNVMYWYQQKSSQAPKLLFHYYDKDFNNEADTPDNFQSRRPNTSFCFLDIRSPGLGDTAMYLCATSRAKLAGHQGSEAFFGQGTRLTVV.

This rearrangement joins TRBV19 to TRBJ1-2, with 11 positions matching TRBD1. The CDR3 loop spans 13 amino acids. J was trimmed by 8 bases and V by 7 bases; bases with no gene match: 6. Germline CDR1 is LNHDA and CDR2 is SQIVND (reference sequence). CDR3 DNA sequence: TGTGCCAGTACTCCGGACAGGGGGCAAGGCTACACCTTC. This encodes CASTPDRGQGYTF.

The chain employs TRBV6-6 and TRBJ1-3, with no clear D. The length of the CDR3 is 15 residues. Trimming pared 2 bases from V and 0 bases from J, leaving 8 bases between. Germline V gives CDR1 MNHNY, CDR2 SVGAGI (reference sequence). The CDR3 protein is CASSYPPSSGNTIYF. The CDR3 DNA is TGTGCCAGCAGTTACCCACCGAGCTCTGGAAACACCATATATTTT.

The V gene is TRBV4-2, the J gene TRBJ2-5; D not resolved. V dropped 2 bases and J dropped 5 bases, with 12 bases sitting between them. The CDR3 loop spans 14 amino acids. Germline CDR1 is LGHNA and CDR2 is YNFKEQ. The CDR3 loop reads CASSQSISRETQYF. For the CDR3, the DNA is TGTGCCAGCAGCCAATCAATAAGCAGGGAGACCCAGTACTTC.

This clone was detected once. The gene calls are TRBV6-6 and TRBJ2-1; 9 nucleotides line up with TRBD1. After removal of 5 bases from V and 4 bases from J, the junction contained 6 bases not matched to a gene. Germline assignment: CDR1 MNHNY and CDR2 SVGAGI (reference sequence). The CDR3 spans 15 residues. CDR3 loop: CASSPPGQGYNEQFF. CDR3 in DNA: TGTGCCAGCAGTCCGCCGGGACAGGGATACAATGAGCAGTTCTTC.

The chain carries TRBV30 and TRBJ1-3; D unresolved. The CDR3 runs to 16 residues. V was pared by 5 bases and J by 0 bases, with 17 bases between. In germline, CDR1 is GTSNPN, CDR2 SVGIG (reference sequence). The CDR3 region is CAWVVPWLSSGNTIYF. CDR3 coding DNA: TGTGCCTGGGTCGTTCCGTGGCTTTCCTCTGGAAACACCATATATTTT.

The gene calls are TRBV11-2 and TRBJ1-1, with TRBD1 matching 7 bases. Germline lookup yields CDR1 SGHAT and CDR2 FQNNGV. The CDR3 has 15 amino acids. Germline trimming cut 5 bases from V and 1 base from J; bases unmatched to any gene: 7. The CDR3 loop reads CASSPRQGGNTEAFF. The CDR3 DNA sequence: TGTGCCAGCAGCCCGCGACAGGGTGGGAACACTGAAGCTTTCTTT.

The table lists this clone with a count of one. The rearrangement links TRBV18 to TRBJ2-3; D possibly corresponds to TRBD2 (6 bases). The CDR3 totals 16 residues. V was trimmed by 0 bases and J by 0 bases, leaving 10 bases between them. The V gene's germline CDR1 is KGHSH and CDR2 LQKENI. Written as DNA, the CDR3 is TGTGCCAGCTCACCACCGAGCGGGCCTAGCACAGATACGCAGTATTTT. Translated: CASSPPSGPSTDTQYF.

This clone was detected only once. The chain carries TRBV11-2 and TRBJ2-5; 8 bases map to TRBD1. After removal of 5 bases from V and 4 bases from J, the junction contained 9 bases not matched to a gene. The CDR3 extends over 15 amino acids. Germline CDR1 reads SGHAT; CDR2 reads FQNNGV. CDR3 region: CASSPRGRGGETQYF. CDR3 DNA: TGTGCCAGCAGCCCCAGGGGGCGAGGAGGAGAGACCCAGTACTTC.

This chain links TRBV5-4 with TRBJ2-7; 8 bases agree with TRBD2. The length of the CDR3 is 15 residues. The germline gives CDR1 SGHNT, CDR2 YYREEE (reference sequence). V shed 1 base and J 0 bases; nucleotides not matched to a gene: 3. The CDR3 region has the DNA TGTGCCAGCAGCTTGTCAGCGGGGGACTCCTACGAGCAGTACTTC. Translating gives CASSLSAGDSYEQYF.

The rearrangement joins TRBV6-6 to TRBJ1-1; 9 nucleotides agree with TRBD1. The CDR3 is 15 residues long. The germline V gene has CDR1 MNHNY and CDR2 SVGAGI (reference sequence). V shed 2 bases and J 5 bases; nucleotides not matched to a gene: 6. The DNA of the CDR3 is TGTGCCAGCAGTTACCCGTGGGACAGGGTGACTGAAGCTTTCTTT. The encoded protein is CASSYPWDRVTEAFF.

The rearrangement uses TRBV5-1 and TRBJ1-1; D unclear. The CDR3 length is 14 residues. Germline V gene sequence: CDR1 SGHRS, CDR2 YFSETQ. V was shortened by 7 bases and J by 0 bases, with 13 bases between the two germline ends. The CDR3 loop reads CASRSLAMNTEAFF. DNA of the CDR3: TGCGCCAGCCGGAGTTTAGCCATGAACACTGAAGCTTTCTTT.

This clone has a single count. The chain recombines TRBV7-9 with TRBJ2-1; the match to TRBD2 covers 8 bases. V was pared by 7 bases and J by 0 bases, with 5 bases of the junction left unmatched. The CDR3 contains 15 residues. Germline V lookup: CDR1 SEHNR, CDR2 FQNEAQ (reference sequence). The CDR3 protein is CASIIAGSSYNEQFF. The CDR3 DNA reads as TGTGCCAGCATCATAGCGGGGAGCTCCTACAATGAGCAGTTCTTC.

The chain joins TRBV6-5 to TRBJ2-7; D is ambiguous. V lost 2 bases, J lost 3 bases, and 8 bases lay in between. CDR1 and CDR2 from the germline V gene are MNHEY and SVGAGI. The CDR3 runs to 13 residues. The CDR3 spells CASSYEFGYEQYF. The CDR3 nucleotides read TGTGCCAGCAGTTACGAGTTTGGCTACGAGCAGTACTTC.

CDR3 residues: CASSPPAGWYGYTF. DNA of the CDR3: TGTGCCAGCAGTCCCCCGGCAGGGTGGTATGGCTACACCTTC. The rearrangement uses TRBV27 and TRBJ1-2; weak D call: TRBD1 (5 bases). Per germline, CDR1 MNHEY and CDR2 SMNVEV (reference sequence). Trimming pared 5 bases from V and 5 bases from J, leaving 15 bases between. The CDR3 is 14 residues long.

V is TRBV5-1 and J is TRBJ2-1; D perhaps matches TRBD2 (7 bases). The CDR3 spans 16 residues. CDR1 and CDR2 (germline): SGHRS, YFSETQ. Trimming left V 4 bases short and J 4 bases short, with 18 bases between. In DNA form, the CDR3 reads TGCGCCAGCAGCCCCCCCATAGGGGGGGAATACAATGAGCAGTTCTTC. Translation gives CASSPPIGGEYNEQFF.